The 32 T cell receptor beta chains listed next were all sequenced from one sample in a study of CD8+ T cells in alopecia areata. The authors extracted RNA and reverse transcribed it into cDNA as the sequencing template. The repertoire was sequenced with immunoSEQ multiplex PCR; TCRdb's copy has only in-frame clones and lacks some. The sample yields 160,000 or so clones, about 50% seen once. Sequences were derived from CD8+ T cells sorted from blood, sampled at week 0. These receptors all stem from a human donor with alopecia areata.

The chain links TRBV5-6 to TRBJ2-7; the D is unclear. Germline V gene sequence: CDR1 SGHDT, CDR2 YYEEEE. CDR3 length: 13 amino acids. The ends were cut back, 1 base at V and 5 bases at J, with 10 bases in the middle. The CDR3 DNA sequence: TGTGCCAGCAGCTTGAGCGAGGACGACGAGCAGTACTTC. Translated: CASSLSEDDEQYF.

J is TRBJ2-7 and V is TRBV7-2, with D possibly matching TRBD2 (6 bases). The CDR3 extends over 18 amino acids. The V end lost 5 bases, the J end lost 2 bases, and 25 bases lay between the germline ends. Looked up from germline, CDR1 is SGHTA and CDR2 is FQGNSA. The CDR3 DNA reads as TGTGCCAGCAGCGCCGACCTCCCGCTGGGGCGGGGCCCCTACGAGCAGTACTTC. Residues: CASSADLPLGRGPYEQYF. Full variable domain (outside the CDR3, taken from reference TRBV7-2 and TRBJ2-7): GAGVSQSPSNKVTEKGKDVELRCDPISGHTALYWYRQSLGQGLEFLIYFQGNSAPDKSGLPSDRFSAERTGGSVSTLTIQRTQQEDSAVYLCASSADLPLGRGPYEQYFGPGTRLTVT.

V is TRBV9 and J is TRBJ1-1; TRBD1 matches at 7 bases. With 3 bases clipped from V and 4 bases from J, the junction kept 6 bases outside the gene matches. The CDR3 sequence is 14 residues long. Per the germline V gene, CDR1 is SGDLS and CDR2 is YYNGEE. CDR3 bases: TGTGCCAGCAGCGAGACGACAGGGAGCACTGAAGCTTTCTTT. Translated, it gives CASSETTGSTEAFF.

V usage is TRBV13 and J usage is TRBJ1-6; the match to TRBD1 covers 8 bases. Per germline, CDR1 PRHDT and CDR2 FYEKMQ (reference sequence). Losses at the gene ends were 3 bases for V and 5 bases for J; bases not matched to a gene: 6. This CDR3 spans 16 amino acids. CDR3 DNA: TGTGCCAGCAGCTTTTACGGGACAGGTGATAATTCACCCCTCCACTTT. It codes for CASSFYGTGDNSPLHF.

The gene calls are TRBV7-9 and TRBJ2-7; 10 bases agree with TRBD1. V shed 5 bases and J 5 bases; nucleotides not matched to a gene: 9. This CDR3 contains 15 residues. CDR1 and CDR2 (germline): SEHNR, FQNEAQ (reference sequence). The CDR3 region is CASSHPGQGRHEQYF. The DNA of the CDR3 is TGTGCCAGCAGCCACCCGGGACAGGGGAGGCACGAGCAGTACTTC. Full variable domain (missing parts from reference TRBV7-9 and TRBJ2-7): DTGVSQNPRHKITKRGQNVTFRCDPISEHNRLYWYRQTLGQGPEFLTYFQNEAQLEKSRLLSDRFSAERPKGSFSTLEIQRTEQGDSAMYLCASSHPGQGRHEQYFGPGTRLTVT.

The rearrangement joins TRBV13 to TRBJ1-2; D is perhaps TRBD1 (5 bases). The germline V gene encodes CDR1 PRHDT and CDR2 FYEKMQ (reference sequence). The length of the CDR3 is 15 residues. Trimming removed 5 bases from V and 4 bases from J, with 17 bases in between. As DNA, the CDR3 is TGTGCCAGCAGCCGTGGGGGGAGTTCGGTCTATGGCTACACCTTC. Translating gives CASSRGGSSVYGYTF.

The genes are TRBV30 and TRBJ2-7, with 11 bases identical to TRBD2. Germline-derived CDR1 and CDR2 are GTSNPN and SVGIG (reference sequence). The CDR3 runs to 13 residues. The V and J ends lost 4 bases and 8 bases, in that order; junction bases with no gene match: 7. The CDR3 DNA reads TGTGCCTGGAATGCCGGGACTAGCGGCAAGCAGTACTTC. It encodes CAWNAGTSGKQYF.

This rearrangement joins TRBV6-5 to TRBJ2-6, with no clear D. Between the trimmed V and J ends, which lost 4 bases and 0 bases, there was a span of 4 bases. Looked up from germline, CDR1 is MNHEY and CDR2 is SVGAGI. This CDR3 is 14 amino acids long. The chain's CDR3 is CASSSVSGANVLTF. CDR3 nucleotide sequence: TGTGCCAGCAGTTCAGTCTCTGGGGCCAACGTCCTGACTTTC.

The chain couples TRBV2 to TRBJ1-1; the D gene is possibly TRBD1 (5 bases). Germline CDR1 SNHLY, CDR2 FYNNEI. This CDR3 is 12 amino acids long. Trimming took 6 bases from V and 11 from J, leaving 16 bases between them. CDR3: CASRPRREGAFF. The CDR3, as DNA: TGTGCCAGCAGGCCCCGCAGGGAAGGTGCTTTCTTT.

The chain employs TRBV29-1 and TRBJ1-2, with 7 bases identical to TRBD1. Trimming at V came to 1 base and at J to 5 bases, leaving 4 bases not matched to a gene. The V gene's germline CDR1 is SQVTM and CDR2 ANQGSEA. This CDR3 contains 13 residues. The DNA of the CDR3 is TGCAGCGTTGAAGCCGGCAGGGGGTATGGCTACACCTTC. This encodes CSVEAGRGYGYTF. Full variable domain (remainder filled in from reference TRBV29-1 and TRBJ1-2): SAVISQKPSRDICQRGTSLTIQCQVDSQVTMMFWYRQQPGQSLTLIATANQGSEATYESGFVIDKFPISRPNLTFSTLTVSNMSPEDSSIYLCSVEAGRGYGYTFGSGTRLTVV.

Of note for this clone: Other DNA variants within this sample encode the same CDR3. The genes are TRBV7-8 and TRBJ2-1; no clear D. V was trimmed by 1 base and J by 4 bases, leaving 8 bases between them. The CDR3 spans 14 residues. CDR1 is SGHVS, CDR2 FQNEAQ, per germline. Here the CDR3 DNA reads TGTGCCAGCAGCTTAGGTGGCAGTTACAATGAGCAGTTCTTC. Residues: CASSLGGSYNEQFF. Combining the CDR3 with reference TRBV7-8 and TRBJ2-1 gives the whole variable domain GAGVSQSPRYKVAKRGQDVALRCDPISGHVSLFWYQQALGQGPEFLTYFQNEAQLDKSGLPSDRFFAERPEGSVSTLKIQRTQQEDSAVYLCASSLGGSYNEQFFGPGTRLTVL.

The rearrangement joins TRBV30 to TRBJ2-6, with D possibly TRBD2 on 5 matching bases. The CDR3 is 14 amino acids. V shed 3 bases and J shed 0 bases, with 6 bases lying between them. Germline-derived CDR1 and CDR2 are GTSNPN and SVGIG (reference sequence). The CDR3 loop is CAWSRDSGANVLTF. As DNA, the CDR3 is TGTGCCTGGAGCCGGGACTCTGGGGCCAACGTCCTGACTTTC. The full variable domain, with the rest looked up from reference TRBV30 and TRBJ2-6, is SQTIHQWPATLVQPVGSPLSLECTVEGTSNPNLYWYRQAAGRGLQLLFYSVGIGQISSEVPQNLSASRPQDRQFILSSKKLLLSDSGFYLCAWSRDSGANVLTFGAGSRLTVL.

This clone was counted between two and nine times. This sequence joins TRBV11-2 and TRBJ2-3; TRBD2 agrees at 7 bases. There are 14 residues in the CDR3. The germline V gene has CDR1 SGHAT and CDR2 FQNNGV. The junction had 6 bases not matched to a gene; V was cut back by 5 bases and J by 4 bases. The CDR3 is CASSAGGGPDTQYF. CDR3 DNA sequence: TGTGCCAGCAGCGCCGGCGGGGGACCAGATACGCAGTATTTT. Full variable domain (remainder filled in from reference TRBV11-2 and TRBJ2-3): EAGVAQSPRYKIIEKRQSVAFWCNPISGHATLYWYQQILGQGPKLLIQFQNNGVVDDSQLPKDRFSAERLKGVDSTLKIQPAKLEDSAVYLCASSAGGGPDTQYFGPGTRLTVL.

V usage is TRBV29-1 and J usage is TRBJ2-3, with TRBD2 matching over 10 bases. Germline V gives CDR1 SQVTM, CDR2 ANQGSEA. V gave up 0 bases and J gave up 1 base; unmatched junction bases: 4. The length of the CDR3 is 16 residues. The CDR3 loop is CSVEDRLAGGTDTQYF. The CDR3 DNA sequence: TGCAGCGTTGAAGATCGGCTAGCGGGGGGCACAGATACGCAGTATTTT.

This clone came up a few times. The J gene is TRBJ2-3, the V gene TRBV13; D may be TRBD1 (6 bases). V was shortened by 3 bases and J by 2 bases, with 18 bases between the two germline ends. Germline loops: CDR1 PRHDT, CDR2 FYEKMQ (reference sequence). The CDR3 consists of 17 residues. CDR3 DNA: TGTGCCAGCAGCTTCCAAACAGGGTGGGGAGACACAGATACGCAGTATTTT. This encodes CASSFQTGWGDTDTQYF.

This clone is a singleton in its sample. The J gene is TRBJ2-5, the V gene TRBV13, with 7 bases matching TRBD1. The J call may be faulty, since TRBJ2-7 better matches the DNA end. Germline CDR1 and CDR2: PRHDT and FYEKMQ (reference sequence). CDR3 length equals 14 residues. The DNA of the CDR3 is TGTGCCAGCAGCTTATCCGACAGGGCCTACGAGCAGTACTTC. Translation: CASSLSDRAYEQYF.

The J gene is TRBJ2-1, the V gene TRBV29-1; TRBD2 matches at 8 bases. V lost 4 bases to trimming and J lost 0 bases; unmatched junction nucleotides: 2. Germline CDR1 and CDR2: SQVTM and ANQGSEA. There are 14 residues in the CDR3. The CDR3: CSVVGGASYNEQFF. The CDR3 nucleotides are TGCAGCGTTGTCGGGGGGGCCTCCTACAATGAGCAGTTCTTC.

The genes are TRBV5-1 and TRBJ2-7; 11 positions agree with TRBD1. Germline values: CDR1 SGHRS, CDR2 YFSETQ. There are 14 residues in the CDR3. The V segment lost 4 bases and the J segment 6 bases; nucleotides outside the gene matches: 6. CDR3 amino acids: CASSHGQGAGEQYF. The CDR3 DNA sequence: TGCGCCAGCAGCCATGGACAGGGGGCAGGCGAGCAGTACTTC.

This clone was seen ten or more times. The chain carries TRBV7-2 and TRBJ1-6; tentative D call: TRBD1 (5 bases). This CDR3 is 16 amino acids long. Per the germline V gene, CDR1 is SGHTA and CDR2 is FQGNSA. V lost 5 bases and J 6 bases, leaving 17 bases between the germline ends. CDR3 DNA sequence: TGTGCCAGCAGCGTGGGCGGGGCGCGGGGTAATTCACCCCTCCACTTT. Protein product: CASSVGGARGNSPLHF. Using reference TRBV7-2 and TRBJ1-6 for the parts outside the CDR3, the full variable domain is GAGVSQSPSNKVTEKGKDVELRCDPISGHTALYWYRQSLGQGLEFLIYFQGNSAPDKSGLPSDRFSAERTGGSVSTLTIQRTQQEDSAVYLCASSVGGARGNSPLHFGNGTRLTVT.

This chain joins TRBV29-1 and TRBJ2-2; TRBD1 aligns across 8 bases. J gave up 2 bases and V 4 bases, and 6 bases lay outside the gene matches. Looked up from germline, CDR1 is SQVTM and CDR2 is ANQGSEA. The CDR3 consists of 15 residues. CDR3 in amino acids: CSVGVGTGNTGELFF. The DNA of the CDR3 is TGCAGCGTTGGGGTCGGGACAGGCAACACCGGGGAGCTGTTTTTT.

This clone occurred a few times. The same CDR3 also results from other DNA sequences found in this sample. The chain recombines TRBV30 with TRBJ1-5; no clear D gene. The ends were cut back, 0 bases at V and 3 bases at J, with 6 bases in the middle. CDR3 length: 13 amino acids. Germline V lookup: CDR1 GTSNPN, CDR2 SVGIG (reference sequence). CDR3 residues: CAWSVGDNQPQHF. DNA for the CDR3: TGTGCCTGGAGTGTTGGCGACAATCAGCCCCAGCATTTT.

Only one count was recorded for this clone. The chain links TRBV6-5 to TRBJ2-7; D possibly corresponds to TRBD1 (6 bases). Germline V gene sequence: CDR1 MNHEY, CDR2 SVGAGI. CDR3 length: 14 amino acids. Trimming took off 6 bases at V and 0 bases at J, with 12 bases between the two ends. Written as DNA, the CDR3 is TGTGCCAGCAGCCCCCAGGACAGCTCCTACGAGCAGTACTTC. This codes for CASSPQDSSYEQYF.

The chain couples TRBV13 to TRBJ2-5; TRBD2 matches at 11 bases. The V gene end was trimmed by 4 bases and the J gene end by 1 base; junction bases not matched to a gene: 8. CDR1 PRHDT and CDR2 FYEKMQ come from the germline V gene (reference sequence). CDR3 length equals 17 residues. CDR3 in amino acids: CASSSYGLAGGQETQYF. The DNA for the CDR3 is TGTGCCAGCAGCTCTTATGGCCTAGCGGGGGGCCAAGAGACCCAGTACTTC.

This chain joins TRBV30 and TRBJ1-2; unclear D gene. V lost 6 bases to trimming and J lost 8 bases, with 16 bases between them. In germline, CDR1 is GTSNPN, CDR2 SVGIG (reference sequence). The CDR3 length is 12 residues. CDR3 in DNA: TGTGCCTGCGGACCACGATCGGACGGCTACACCTTC. This translates into CACGPRSDGYTF.

This clone was seen only a few times. This specimen includes other DNA sequences encoding the same CDR3. This chain connects TRBV29-1 to TRBJ1-4, with D unresolved. Germline V gene lookup returns CDR1 SQVTM and CDR2 ANQGSEA. The CDR3 is made up of 10 amino acids. Trimming cost V 5 bases and J 8 bases, with 6 bases left between them. CDR3 bases: TGCAGCGTTTGGGGAGAAAAACTGTTTTTT. This sequence encodes CSVWGEKLFF.

Only a few counts were recorded for this clone. V usage is TRBV6-1 and J usage is TRBJ1-5, with 7 nucleotides matching TRBD1. Trimming cost V 4 bases and J 2 bases; bases outside gene matches: 5. Looked up from germline, CDR1 is MNHNS and CDR2 is SASEGT. The CDR3 loop spans 15 amino acids. CDR3 coding DNA: TGTGCCAGCAGTGGGGACAGATCCCGCAATCAGCCCCAGCATTTT. Encoded protein: CASSGDRSRNQPQHF.

In this sample, this clone turned up a few times. The chain is built from TRBV13 and TRBJ2-7, with D tentatively TRBD1 (6 bases). CDR3 length equals 14 residues. Germline V gene data show CDR1 as PRHDT and CDR2 as FYEKMQ (reference sequence). Trimming stripped 4 bases from V and 6 bases from J, with 16 bases between. The DNA for the CDR3 is TGTGCCAGCAGCTCCGGGACACGCGAAGGCGAGCAGTACTTC. Translation: CASSSGTREGEQYF.

V gene TRBV5-4 combines with J gene TRBJ2-4; D is unresolved. The CDR3 loop spans 15 amino acids. Germline CDR1 reads SGHNT; CDR2 reads YYREEE (reference sequence). Trimming shortened V by 1 base and J by 3 bases, and 11 bases separated the two germline ends. CDR3 protein: CASSLRRENKNIQYF. The CDR3 nucleotides read TGTGCCAGCAGCTTGAGGAGAGAAAACAAAAACATTCAGTACTTC.

This chain connects TRBV15 to TRBJ2-3; possibly TRBD1 for D (6 bases). Germline V lookup: CDR1 LNHNV, CDR2 YYDKDF (reference sequence). V lost 5 bases and J lost 0, with 9 bases in between. The CDR3 contains 14 residues. The CDR3: CATSEGESTDTQYF. Here the CDR3 DNA reads TGTGCCACCAGCGAGGGGGAGAGCACAGATACGCAGTATTTT. Full variable domain (missing parts from reference TRBV15 and TRBJ2-3): DAMVIQNPRYQVTQFGKPVTLSCSQTLNHNVMYWYQQKSSQAPKLLFHYYDKDFNNEADTPDNFQSRRPNTSFCFLDIRSPGLGDTAMYLCATSEGESTDTQYFGPGTRLTVL.

The chain employs TRBV30 and TRBJ1-2; 8 nucleotides match TRBD1. The V and J ends lost 3 bases and 7 bases, in that order; junction bases with no gene match: 4. Per germline, CDR1 GTSNPN and CDR2 SVGIG (reference sequence). This CDR3 spans 12 amino acids. In DNA, the CDR3 is TGTGCCTGGAGGGACAGGGAGGGTGGCTACACCTTC. As protein: CAWRDREGGYTF.

This chain uses TRBV30 with TRBJ2-7; 8 bases agree with TRBD1. In germline, CDR1 is GTSNPN, CDR2 SVGIG (reference sequence). The CDR3 consists of 13 residues. Germline trimming cut 1 base from V and 6 bases from J; bases unmatched to any gene: 5. The CDR3 region is CAWSERTGSEQYF. The CDR3 nucleotides are TGTGCCTGGAGTGAACGGACAGGGAGCGAGCAGTACTTC.

The J gene is TRBJ2-6, the V gene TRBV12-5; D is ambiguous. Trimming removed 6 bases from V and 1 base from J, with 4 bases in between. Looked up from germline, CDR1 is LGHNT and CDR2 is FRNRAP. CDR3 length: 13 residues. The CDR3 DNA sequence: TGTGCTAGTGGGTTATCTGGGGCCAACGTCCTGACTTTC. It translates to CASGLSGANVLTF.